Below, 9 T cell receptor beta chains from the same sample are listed, as sequenced in a study of shared clonotypes between healthy human individuals (dated by TCRdb to the early 2020s). Library preparation was by the immunoSEQ multiplex PCR assay. Here the immuneACCESS table is served through TCRdb, limited to in-frame sequences with V and J called. Missing clones are a known gap in these copies; in checked studies unresolved V genes cover under half, and the rest lacks a known reason. This sample comprises about 110,000 clones, roughly 70% of them detected only once. Almost 25% of the sample belongs to the ten largest clones. The sequenced sample was memory CD8+ T cells sorted from blood. According to the study, the label for this sample's cell subset or site signals: CD45RO+ cells pooled with CCR7-negative TemRA cells. Receptors were obtained from a woman aged 25-40 years in good health.

The gene calls are TRBV13 and TRBJ2-7; D is tentatively TRBD1 or TRBD2 (5 bases each). V dropped 6 bases and J dropped 4 bases, with 16 bases sitting between them. CDR1 and CDR2 (germline): PRHDT, FYEKMQ (reference sequence). CDR3 length equals 14 residues. CDR3 sequence: CASRQKGTAYEQYF. The CDR3 DNA follows: TGTGCCAGCAGACAAAAGGGGACGGCTTACGAGCAGTACTTC.

This sequence joins TRBV15 and TRBJ2-7; TRBD2 aligns across 10 bases. This CDR3 is built from 15 residues. Trimming removed 0 bases from V and 2 bases from J; junction bases left unmatched: 1. CDR1 is LNHNV and CDR2 is YYDKDF in the germline V gene (reference sequence). The CDR3 spells CATSRELAGTYEQYF. The CDR3 coding sequence is TGTGCCACCAGCAGAGAACTAGCGGGAACCTACGAGCAGTACTTC.

In its sample, this clone was seen a few times. The chain links TRBV28 to TRBJ2-5; 13 bases line up with TRBD2. Matching the DNA end better, TRBJ2-7 makes the J call doubtful. Looked up from germline, CDR1 is MDHEN and CDR2 is SYDVKM. The CDR3 covers 14 residues. The CDR3 is CASSLGLAGDEQYF. The CDR3 DNA reads as TGTGCCAGCAGCCTCGGACTAGCGGGAGACGAGCAGTACTTC.

V is TRBV7-2 and J is TRBJ2-7; 7 positions agree with TRBD1. The V gene's germline CDR1 is SGHTA and CDR2 FQGNSA. The junction had 14 bases not matched to a gene; V was cut back by 7 bases and J by 2 bases. This CDR3 contains 16 residues. CDR3 loop: CASISRGPIRPYEQYF. The CDR3 DNA sequence: TGTGCCAGCATCAGTAGGGGGCCGATCCGTCCCTACGAGCAGTACTTC.

The chain combines TRBV5-1 with TRBJ2-7; D gene unclear. Trimming took 1 base from V and 4 from J, leaving 12 bases between them. Germline V gene sequence: CDR1 SGHRS, CDR2 YFSETQ. This CDR3 has 14 residues. CDR3 in DNA: TGCGCCAGCAGCTTGTCGCTGTACTTGTACGAGCAGTACTTC. This encodes CASSLSLYLYEQYF.

J is TRBJ2-1 and V is TRBV29-1; a possible D gene is TRBD2 (6 bases). Looked up from germline, CDR1 is SQVTM and CDR2 is ANQGSEA. Between the trimmed V and J ends, which lost 7 bases and 1 base, there was a span of 17 bases. The CDR3 covers 15 residues. This CDR3 is CSAVTMGLSYNEQFF. CDR3 coding DNA: TGCAGCGCCGTTACGATGGGACTGTCCTACAATGAGCAGTTCTTC.

V usage is TRBV28 and J usage is TRBJ1-3, with unresolved D. The CDR3 runs 14 residues. Trimming removed 6 bases at V and 2 bases at J, with 11 bases between. Germline CDR1 reads MDHEN; CDR2 reads SYDVKM. The CDR3: CASSHQMAGNTIYF. As DNA, the CDR3 is TGTGCCAGCAGCCACCAAATGGCTGGAAACACCATATATTTT.

The chain employs TRBV28 and TRBJ1-2, with D tentatively TRBD1 (5 bases). From germline, CDR1 is MDHEN and CDR2 SYDVKM. V gave up 3 bases and J gave up 4 bases, with 18 bases separating them. CDR3 size: 16 residues. Here the CDR3 DNA reads TGTGCCAGCAGTTTGATAGGGCAGGGATCCACCTATGGCTACACCTTC. Amino acids: CASSLIGQGSTYGYTF.

As to this clone: This sequence may be a read error, since a much larger clone differs from it by one base. This sequence joins TRBV5-2 and TRBJ2-6; the D call of TRBD2 is as the table states it, not checked on the DNA. TRBV5-2 is classified as a pseudogene. The CDR3 has 18 residues. CDR3 amino acids: CASSQNSHGESGANVLTF. CDR3 coding DNA: TGTGCCAGCAGCCAAAACAGTCACGGGGAATCTGGGGCCAACGTCCTGACTTTC.